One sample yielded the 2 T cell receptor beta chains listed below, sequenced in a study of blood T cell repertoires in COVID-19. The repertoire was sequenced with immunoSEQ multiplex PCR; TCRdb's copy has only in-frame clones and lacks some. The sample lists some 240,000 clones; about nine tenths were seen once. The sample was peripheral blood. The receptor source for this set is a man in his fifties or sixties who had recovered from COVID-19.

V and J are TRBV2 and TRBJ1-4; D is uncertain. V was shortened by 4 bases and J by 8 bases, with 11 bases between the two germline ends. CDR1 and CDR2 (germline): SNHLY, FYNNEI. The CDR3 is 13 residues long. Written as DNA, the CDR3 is TGTGCCAGCAGTGGGGTCCGGGGAGAAAAACTGTTTTTT. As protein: CASSGVRGEKLFF.

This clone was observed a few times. CDR3: CASSLGQGRNTIYF. CDR3 DNA: TGTGCCAGCAGCTTGGGACAGGGTAGAAACACCATATATTTT. This rearrangement joins TRBV5-5 to TRBJ1-3; 7 bases fit TRBD1. The trim removed 0 bases at V and 5 bases at J, leaving 2 bases unmatched. Per the germline V gene, CDR1 is SGHKS and CDR2 is YYEKEE (reference sequence). This CDR3 is built from 14 residues.